The clone carrying this TCR beta chain was seen many times. Its antigen is currently unknown. These data are taken from a study of T cells in Graves' hyperthyroidism and ophthalmopathy. The wider study: Once the initial diagnosis was made, peripheral blood was obtained before any treatment. Whole-study findings and limits: With a median lead of approximately six months before onset, the model predicted ophthalmopathy. Most expanded thyroid clonotypes above 0.001 also appeared in blood.

With 4 bases clipped from V and 5 bases from J, the junction kept 5 bases outside the gene matches. In germline, CDR1 is MNHNS, CDR2 SASEGT. CDR3 length equals 15 residues. Newly diagnosed patients aged 18 to 65 had hyperthyroidism of under 2 months' duration. RNA transcripts provided the source from which TCR beta CDR3 regions were amplified. The study used the HTBI primer set for a first-round RT-PCR of the TCR CDR3. From the multiplex PCR reads, TCRdb called clonotypes with MiXCR, one entry per CDR3 protein. The sample consists of over 200,000 distinct CDR3 sequences, around 16% of them appearing once.

Material: blood. The TCR sequence derives from a man in his forties with Graves' hyperthyroidism. This chain uses TRBV6-1 with TRBJ2-1; 10 nucleotides match TRBD1. CDR3 coding DNA: TGTGCCAGCAGTGTAGTGGGACAGGGGCACAATGAGCAGTTCTTC. Amino acids: CASSVVGQGHNEQFF.